This TCR beta chain comes out of a study of blood T cell repertoires in COVID-19. Method: immunoSEQ multiplex PCR; TCRdb's copy keeps in-frame clones and lacks some. The repertoire holds some 170,000 clones, with approximately 85% as singletons. CDR3 size: 13 residues. The ends were cut back, 10 bases at V and 5 bases at J, with 17 bases in the middle. Per germline, CDR1 LNHDA and CDR2 SQIVND (reference sequence). V is TRBV19 and J is TRBJ1-1; tentatively, D is TRBD1 (5 bases). The TCR originated in a man aged 40-50 years who had recovered from COVID-19. Sequencing input: PBMCs or T cells enriched from blood (not recorded which). This CDR3 reads CATLPQGKTEAFF. For the CDR3, the DNA is TGTGCCACTCTACCCCAGGGAAAAACTGAAGCTTTCTTT. The full variable domain, rest sourced from reference TRBV19 and TRBJ1-1, is DGGITQSPKYLFRKEGQNVTLSCEQNLNHDAMYWYRQDPGQGLRLIYYSQIVNDFQKGDIAEGYSVSREKKESFPLTVTSAQKNPTAFYLCATLPQGKTEAFFGQGTRLTVV.